These 4 T cell receptor beta chains were all obtained from the same sample, sequenced in a study of blood T cell repertoires in COVID-19. Libraries were prepared by immunoSEQ multiplex PCR; TCRdb keeps only in-frame clonotypes and omits some of them. Among around 320,000 clones listed, 90% were seen once. Sequenced sample: PBMCs or T cells enriched from blood (not recorded which). Receptors originate from a woman in her twenties or thirties who had been exposed to COVID-19.

This chain joins TRBV6-4 and TRBJ2-1; 8 nucleotides line up with TRBD2. The CDR3 loop spans 13 amino acids. The germline V gene encodes CDR1 MRHNA and CDR2 SNTAGT. The V and J ends lost 6 bases and 8 bases, in that order; junction bases with no gene match: 6. The CDR3 DNA follows: TGTGCCAGCAGCGTTCTAGCGGGCGATGAGCAGTTCTTC. It translates to CASSVLAGDEQFF.

The chain joins TRBV10-3 to TRBJ2-2; D is ambiguous. Germline CDR1 and CDR2: ENHRY and SYGVKD. The ends were cut back, 8 bases at V and 5 bases at J, with 9 bases in the middle. The CDR3 sequence is 12 residues long. CDR3 protein: CAIQAETGELFF. The CDR3 DNA reads TGTGCCATCCAAGCCGAGACCGGGGAGCTGTTTTTT.

This chain connects TRBV7-8 to TRBJ1-2; TRBD1 matches at 7 bases. This CDR3 is built from 14 residues. The V segment lost 4 bases and the J segment 4 bases; nucleotides outside the gene matches: 6. The germline CDR1 and CDR2 sequences are SGHVS and FQNEAQ. For the CDR3, the DNA is TGTGCCAGCAGCTCAACAGGGGTAGGCTATGGCTACACCTTC. It translates to CASSSTGVGYGYTF. Full variable domain (missing parts from reference TRBV7-8 and TRBJ1-2): GAGVSQSPRYKVAKRGQDVALRCDPISGHVSLFWYQQALGQGPEFLTYFQNEAQLDKSGLPSDRFFAERPEGSVSTLKIQRTQQEDSAVYLCASSSTGVGYGYTFGSGTRLTVV.

The chain joins TRBV7-2 to TRBJ1-1; 8 positions match TRBD1. The V and J ends lost 3 bases and 4 bases, in that order; junction bases with no gene match: 19. The CDR3 runs 19 residues. Looked up from germline, CDR1 is SGHTA and CDR2 is FQGNSA. CDR3: CASSFPLTTGDMPSTEAFF. CDR3 coding DNA: TGTGCCAGCAGCTTTCCCCTTACGACAGGGGATATGCCAAGCACTGAAGCTTTCTTT.